This paragraph covers one T cell receptor beta chain sequence. Its antigen is not known. The sample originates from a study of T-cell reconstitution after alpha-beta-depleted transplantation in children. The TCRbeta library was prepared with unique molecular identifiers. Using its own MiXCR run on the PCR reads, TCRdb lists one record per CDR3 protein. The data contain more than 300,000 distinct CDR3 sequences, around 16% of them singletons. The study's findings and limits: For some patients, TCRbeta diversity was high at day 60 because of recipient T cells and thymic progenitors that survived. About two months after transplant, alpha-beta T cells reportedly came from several hundred expanded graft clones.

The material sequenced was PBMCs, mostly from graft donor cells, taken 360 days after TCRalphabeta/CD19-depleted stem cell transplant. This receptor was taken from a male patient aged 2 to 9 who had a stem cell transplant for acute lymphoblastic leukemia, so the T cells may come from the graft donor.

CDR3 amino acids: CSARDLGLAGGPHNEQFF. The CDR3 nucleotides read TGCAGTGCTAGAGATCTGGGACTAGCGGGAGGGCCTCACAATGAGCAGTTCTTC. J is TRBJ2-1 and V is TRBV20-1, with TRBD2 identical over 16 bases. The CDR3 sequence is 18 residues long. CDR1 is DFQATT and CDR2 is SNEGSKA in the germline V gene (reference sequence). J was trimmed by 5 bases and V by 0 bases; bases with no gene match: 7.